This record concerns one T cell receptor (beta chain) sequence. Its antigen is currently unknown. This specimen belongs to a study of blood T cells in healthy people across ages. Per germline, CDR1 SQVTM and CDR2 ANQGSEA. This CDR3 spans 14 amino acids. V was clipped by 5 bases and J by 5 bases, with 18 bases between them. A second PCR, run for roughly 7 to 11 cycles, used a sample-barcoded 5' primer plus a J-beta primer mix. A template-switch adaptor that had 12 random nucleotides put a tag on each cDNA molecule. Each CDR3 protein is one row after TCRdb ran MiXCR on the 5' RACE reads. The table shows around 800,000 distinct CDR3 sequences, with 44% occurring only once. Whole-study results and caveats: Possibly confounding the expanded clonotype changes was the fact that donor CMV status was unknown. Long-lived donors carried more naive CD4+ cells and greater diversity than aged donors.

Each sample provided at least 5 micrograms of extracted total RNA. Sequenced input: blood. The TCR sequence derives from a man in his 60s in good health. This rearrangement joins TRBV29-1 to TRBJ2-5; tentative D call: TRBD2 (7 bases). DNA for the CDR3: TGCAGCGTTCGGGCCCCGGGGGGCCGGGAGACCCAGTACTTC. This codes for CSVRAPGGRETQYF.